The 24 T cell receptor beta chains below all came from one sample that was sequenced in a study of CXCR3-negative and CXCR3-positive naive CD8 T cells (dated by TCRdb to between 2018 and 2021). This sample was sequenced with a NextSeq 550. The Human TCR Profiling Kit (MiLaboratory) was used to prepare UMI-labeled 5' RACE TRB cDNA libraries. TCRdb reprocessed the reads; each CDR3 protein sequence makes one entry, and DNA is unavailable. The table held for this sample gives around 10,000 distinct CDR3 sequences. The ten largest clones capture under 1.3% of the sample. Material for sequencing was naive CXCR3- CD8+ T cells from blood. Sample cell subset or site, as interpreted from the label and publication: CD45RO-CCR7+CD27+CD95- naive CD8+ T cells lacking CXCR3 (TNR3-). These receptors were obtained from a human donor in good health. Some clones in this sample may be carry-over from other donors' samples.

The chain carries TRBV7-9 and TRBJ2-1. This CDR3 spans 11 amino acids. Germline values: CDR1 SEHNR, CDR2 FQNEAQ (reference sequence). The CDR3 is CASSLNGEQFF.

The chain joins TRBV11-2 to TRBJ2-3. There are 13 residues in the CDR3. Germline V gene data show CDR1 as SGHAT and CDR2 as FQNNGV. CDR3: CASSASWMDTQYF.

V is TRBV29-1 and J is TRBJ2-5. The CDR3 has 12 residues. CDR1 and CDR2 (germline): SQVTM, ANQGSEA. CDR3 region: CSVDESSGTQYF.

V and J are TRBV7-9 and TRBJ1-1; the TCRdb D gene call, TRBD1, has no DNA to confirm it. The CDR3 is made up of 13 amino acids. Germline V gene data show CDR1 as SEHNR and CDR2 as FQNEAQ (reference sequence). The CDR3: CASSPQGALEAFF.

This sequence joins TRBV5-1 and TRBJ2-3. The CDR3 spans 14 residues. Germline CDR1 and CDR2: SGHRS and YFSETQ. CDR3 in amino acids: CASSFLWGTDTQYF.

The CDR3 is CASSLAGPYTGELFF. The chain links TRBV11-2 to TRBJ2-2; lacking DNA, the TRBD1 call made by TCRdb goes unchecked. This CDR3 has 15 amino acids. The germline gives CDR1 SGHAT, CDR2 FQNNGV.

J is TRBJ2-7 and V is TRBV2; TCRdb proposes TRBD1, but this gene call is untestable without DNA. The germline V gene has CDR1 SNHLY and CDR2 FYNNEI. This CDR3 comprises 13 residues. Here the CDR3 reads CASRGQATYEQYF. The entire variable domain, with the rest obtained from reference TRBV2 and TRBJ2-7, is as follows: EPEVTQTPSHQVTQMGQEVILRCVPISNHLYFYWYRQILGQKVEFLVSFYNNEISEKSEIFDDQFSVERPDGSNFTLKIRSTKLEDSAMYFCASRGQATYEQYFGPGTRLTVT.

Judged by frequency, this clonotype is medium-sized. The gene calls are TRBV11-2 and TRBJ2-4; as DNA is missing, the TRBD1 call by TCRdb cannot be tested. The length of the CDR3 is 14 residues. Per germline, CDR1 SGHAT and CDR2 FQNNGV. The CDR3: CASSATGGADIQYF.

This clonotype is labeled medium-sized based on frequency. The J gene is TRBJ1-5, the V gene TRBV12-3 or TRBV12-4. The CDR3 is 11 residues long. CDR3 sequence reads: CASSEGQPQHF.

This sequence joins TRBV6-5 and TRBJ2-1; TCRdb gives TRBD1 as the D gene, but with no DNA this cannot be confirmed. Germline V gene data show CDR1 as MNHEY and CDR2 as SVGAGI. CDR3 length: 15 amino acids. The CDR3 loop reads CASSPPNGRGGEQFF.

The chain joins TRBV29-1 to TRBJ2-1; TCRdb's assignment of TRBD1 cannot be checked, as there is no DNA. The CDR3 runs to 11 residues. Per the germline V gene, CDR1 is SQVTM and CDR2 is ANQGSEA. Here the CDR3 reads CSVGPGNEQFF.

V and J are TRBV21-1 and TRBJ2-1; TCRdb selects TRBD2, and the lack of DNA leaves this call unchecked. TRBV21-1 has pseudogene status. The CDR3 spans 15 residues. CDR3 protein: CASSKGASGYNEQFF.

According to its frequency, this clonotype is medium-sized. This chain joins TRBV15 and TRBJ2-3; the D call of TRBD2 rests on TCRdb alone, since no DNA is present to check it. Germline values: CDR1 LNHNV, CDR2 YYDKDF (reference sequence). This CDR3 contains 17 residues. CDR3 protein: CATSRDKLAGVPDTQYF.

This clonotype counts as medium-sized by frequency. The chain joins TRBV12-5 to TRBJ1-2; TCRdb returns TRBD1, unconfirmable since there is no DNA. This CDR3 region has 13 residues. Germline assignment: CDR1 LGHNT and CDR2 FRNRAP. CDR3: CASGLYRGDGYTF.

V and J are TRBV4-3 and TRBJ2-1; there is no DNA to check the TCRdb D call of TRBD1. The germline V gene encodes CDR1 LGHNA and CDR2 YSLEER. The CDR3 is made up of 15 amino acids. The CDR3 reads CASSPYQGAYNEQFF.

This clonotype counts as medium-sized by frequency. The V call is TRBV6-6, the J call TRBJ2-5; lacking DNA, the TRBD2 call made by TCRdb goes unchecked. There are 13 residues in the CDR3. The V gene's germline CDR1 is MNHNY and CDR2 SVGAGI (reference sequence). CDR3 sequence reads: CASSYLAGETQYF.

This clonotype shows up as medium-sized by frequency. The rearrangement links TRBV25-1 to TRBJ1-2. The CDR3 runs 12 residues. The germline V gene has CDR1 MGHDK and CDR2 SYGVNS. This CDR3 reads CASRTEDYGYTF.

This clonotype ranks as medium-sized in terms of frequency. This chain connects TRBV6-2 or TRBV6-3 to TRBJ2-2; absent DNA, TCRdb's TRBD1 call cannot be checked. The CDR3 spans 16 residues. Per germline, CDR1 MNHEY and CDR2 SVGEGT. Here the CDR3 reads CASSPSRDRGVRELFF.

The gene calls are TRBV6-5 and TRBJ1-1. CDR3 length: 14 amino acids. The germline V gene has CDR1 MNHEY and CDR2 SVGAGI. This CDR3 is CASSYTRPETEAFF.

This clonotype is labeled medium-sized (0.01 to 0.1%) based on frequency. The chain employs TRBV7-6 and TRBJ2-7; TCRdb's D call of TRBD2 is untestable without DNA. CDR1 SGHVS and CDR2 FNYEAQ come from the germline V gene. This CDR3 has 15 amino acids. The CDR3 reads CASSSRLAGGYEQYF. The full variable domain, rest sourced from reference TRBV7-6 and TRBJ2-7, is GAGVSQSPRYKVTKRGQDVALRCDPISGHVSLYWYRQALGQGPEFLTYFNYEAQQDKSGLPNDRFSAERPEGSISTLTIQRTEQRDSAMYRCASSSRLAGGYEQYFGPGTRLTVT.

The chain uses TRBV6-6 and TRBJ2-3; TCRdb designates TRBD1, a call that cannot be tested without DNA. The CDR3 sequence is 16 residues long. CDR1 MNHNY and CDR2 SVGAGI come from the germline V gene (reference sequence). This CDR3 is CASSLLGGAGTDTQYF.

The V and J genes are TRBV12-5 and TRBJ1-2; TCRdb designates TRBD1, a call that cannot be tested without DNA. The CDR3 sequence is 16 residues long. CDR1 is LGHNT and CDR2 is FRNRAP in the germline V gene. The CDR3 protein is CASGLDPTGGTYGYTF.

This chain uses TRBV6-5 with TRBJ2-5; TCRdb lists TRBD1, though no DNA is available to test this call. Germline CDR1 MNHEY, CDR2 SVGAGI. This CDR3 comprises 13 residues. The CDR3 protein is CASTPSGEETQYF.

The chain combines TRBV12-3 or TRBV12-4 with TRBJ2-7; the TCRdb D gene call, TRBD2, has no DNA to confirm it. The CDR3 sequence is 14 residues long. The CDR3 loop reads CASSPGTNPYEQYF.